This T cell receptor beta chain was found in a study of blood T cell repertoires in COVID-19. Measured with immunoSEQ multiplex PCR; TCRdb has only the in-frame clones, and not every one. The data hold just over 250,000 clones, with about 90% observed a single time. Per the germline V gene, CDR1 is LNHNV and CDR2 is YYDKDF (reference sequence). V gave up 4 bases and J gave up 4 bases, with 13 bases separating them. The CDR3 contains 14 residues. The clonotype originates from a woman in her forties or fifties with acute or convalescent COVID-19. The chain carries TRBV15 and TRBJ1-2, with TRBD1 as a possible D gene (6 bases). Sequencing used peripheral blood. CDR3 amino acids: CATSTGQTLYGYTF. In DNA form, the CDR3 reads TGTGCCACCAGCACAGGACAGACCCTCTATGGCTACACCTTC.